This T cell receptor (beta chain) comes out of a study of cytomegalovirus exposure and HLA in healthy donors (dated by TCRdb to the late 2010s). Regarding the research as a whole: According to an earlier analysis of around 600 of the donors, about 180 million T cells yielded over 100 million unique TCR beta sequences and about 300 Gb of sequence data. Approximately 330 gigabases of sequencing data and approximately 91 million unique TCR sequences made up an early release that covered 500 to 700 HLA-typed donors. Of the roughly 420 genotyped donors, 70% to 90% were placed in the genetic ancestry cluster associated with self-reported Caucasian donors. The study aimed to test whether cataloging public T cell receptors could reveal signatures of past pathogen exposure. The T cell repertoires of under 750 subjects were profiled by immunosequencing and related to cytomegalovirus serostatus. A separate validation cohort of approximately 130 different subjects was used in addition to the approximately 700-subject first cohort. High-throughput TCR immunosequencing, statistical association of individual TCRs with disease status, and machine learning were combined to predict cytomegalovirus infection status. To study patterns of TCR occurrence, a later analysis re-analyzed previously published TCR beta repertoires from 650 to 750 donors and added high-resolution HLA genotyping. Rather than drawing on any new phenotypic data, the later analysis identified candidate immune exposures from TCR beta sequences and the way those sequences occurred across donors. To decide whether each TCR beta V gene segment behaved as functional or pseudogenic, an earlier analysis of some 600 of the donors relied on high-throughput TCR beta sequencing. Alongside the repertoire data, information on donor age, sex, ethnicity and CMV serostatus was compiled. In a later genetic analysis, genome-wide SNP genotypes for 398 of the 666 donors were used, and that subset was treated as a discovery cohort. All discovery cohort repertoires had been generated on a single sequencing platform. HLA typing included class I and class II loci at four-digit resolution. The number of typed donors differed by locus: about 620-640 for A, B, C, DRB1 and DQB1; 522 for DQA1; some 590 for DPA1; and 400 to 480 for DPB1. A handful of DR-DQ haplotypes were handled as single units for association and clustering because linkage in the cohort was strong. Among some 400 genotyped donors of the cohort, an average of approximately 220,000 unique TCR beta nucleotide sequences was sequenced per donor, of which 15% to 20% were non-productive. Findings and caveats that apply to the study as a whole: In this cohort, only TCR beta chains were sequenced, and detectable features were limited by the absence of alpha or paired-chain data. In an earlier analysis of more than 450 of the donors, most TCR beta V segments were observed in productive rearrangements about 87% or about 30% of the time, broadly matching IMGT annotations. The earlier analysis of approximately 590 of the donors excluded 15 to 20 rarely observed V segments, including chromosome 9 orphons, because counts were too low. In vitro tests confirmed that a few of the cytomegalovirus-associated TCR beta chains recognize cytomegalovirus antigens. The classifier was reported to diagnose cytomegalovirus status with high specificity and sensitivity in both the original cohort and the validation cohort. A further reported finding was that TCR beta sequences accurately predicted the HLA-A and HLA-B alleles for most subjects in the first cohort. In a later analysis, most CMV-associated TCR beta chains were found to appear HLA-restricted, with HLA associations seemingly driven largely by CMV exposure. Compared with equally common non-associated chains, HLA-associated TCR beta chains in a later analysis were more clonally expanded and had lower generation probabilities. Because HLA typing was missing for some donors at each locus, association tests included only the typed subset. A total of roughly 160 TCR beta chains were listed by the study as associated with cytomegalovirus. A later genetic analysis reported fewer N-insertions in productive TCRs among donors in an Asian-associated ancestry cluster than the roughly 690-donor mean. Several of the top co-occurrence clusters appeared to be linked to parvovirus B19, influenza, CMV and Epstein-Barr virus, according to a later analysis. Sequencing depth was assumed to be roughly uniform across donors in the presence/absence analyses, though that assumption may not hold. The authors suggested that the approach could potentially be extended to other disease states and immunological phenotypes. Most TCR sequences were seen in very few donors, while some public TCRs were found in many individuals. A cluster of highly shared sequence variants was judged likely to be a technical artifact of the sequencing pipeline. CMV serostatus was the only immune exposure information available for the cohort. In a later analysis, some 18,000 TCR beta sequences were associated with specific HLA alleles at a false discovery rate of 0.05. Linkage disequilibrium might explain the correlated functional status among segregating V segments, but an unknown experimental factor could not be excluded. A later analysis found that TCR association rates varied across HLA loci, with DRB1 alleles showing the most associated TCRs and HLA-C alleles the fewest. Some IMGT-functional V segments, including TRBV6-2 and TRBV6-3, could not be distinguished by the 87-base-pair reads and were therefore excluded. Strong co-occurrence of HLA alleles, especially DR and DQ, made assigning TCR associations to individual alleles difficult. An association between a missense DCLRE1C variant and V-gene and J-gene trimming of TCR beta chains was found in a later genetic analysis and replicated in an independent cohort.

The cohort comprised under 700 healthy bone marrow donors. At the time of sampling, all cohort members were nominally healthy, though unrecorded immune exposures were likely present. The donor was CMV seropositive and belonged to the group of 250 to 300 seropositive cohort members. A peripheral blood sample was collected from each donor, and TCR beta sequencing was performed on peripheral blood mononuclear cells. The Qiagen DNeasy Blood Extraction Kit was used to extract genomic DNA from the blood cell samples. CDR1 is given as SEHNR and CDR2 as FQNEAQ, both from the germline V gene (reference sequence). Including the terminal cysteine and phenylalanine, the CDR3 comprises 14 residues. Only CDR3 DNA is held: 42 bases, read in frame from base 1. V is reduced by 4 bases and J by 2 bases, leaving a spacing of 11 bases between them. Library prep was done by the immunoSEQ multiplex PCR assay. For the multiplex PCR, a mixture combining 60 forward primers for TCR Vbeta segments and 13 reverse primers for TCR Jbeta segments was used. A multiplex PCR assay on genomic DNA amplified the CDR3 region of rearranged TCR beta genes. On the Illumina HiSeq System, the amplified TCR beta libraries were sequenced as 87-base-pair reads. Per the original workflow: In a later analysis, around 80 million unique TCR beta chains were counted across the roughly 610 repertoires, and roughly 9.9 million of these chains were shared by at least two donors. Raw reads were error-corrected and collapsed into unique sequences with a nearest-neighbor algorithm that merged closely related sequences to remove PCR and sequencing errors. CDR3 sequences were aligned to IMGT reference sequences to assign V, D and J gene segments. For a sequence to be retained, a match of at least six nucleotides to both a V gene segment and a J gene segment was required. A rearrangement counted as productive if the CDR3 had no stop codons and remained in frame with V and J, and every other rearrangement counted as non-productive. CDR3 was defined by IMGT convention, running from the second conserved V-encoded cysteine to the conserved J-encoded phenylalanine. The earlier analysis of approximately 590 of the donors excluded any sequence lacking an unambiguous match to a single V gene segment. An earlier analysis of 500 to 700 of the donors classified V segments as functional when productive rearrangements were above 56.7% and as segregating when the standard deviation between donors was above 5%. To diagnose cytomegalovirus status from the catalog of TCR beta chain sequences, a statistical classification framework was built. In a later analysis, V and J genes were assigned by comparing TCR nucleotide sequences against IMGT/GENE-DB human TR gene sequences. In a later analysis, CDR3 sequences and most-parsimonious VDJ recombination scenarios were assigned using the TCRdist pipeline. In a later analysis, every TCR beta chain was defined by the combination of its CDR3 amino acid sequence and its V-gene family, and reads without a unique V-gene family were dropped. A later analysis removed several hundred highly shared, low-generation-probability nucleotide sequences to deal with suspected cross-contamination and a sequencing artifact. In a later analysis, a clonal expansion index was calculated for each public chain from normalized within-repertoire ranks of inferred template counts. Generation probabilities in a later analysis came from a VDJ recombination model fitted to out-of-frame rearrangements, and those results were checked against IGoR. In a later analysis, hypergeometric tests were used to score TCR-TCR, TCR-HLA and TCR-CMV co-occurrence, with a repertoire-size bias correction applied to TCR pairs. A later analysis estimated false discovery rates by permuting HLA or CMV assignments 20 times. A later analysis grouped co-occurring TCRs with DBSCAN, adding TCRdist sequence similarity when clustering within HLA-allele-positive subsets. Repertoires with fewer than 30,000 or more than 120,000 public chains, plus five repertoires with anomalous nucleotide sharing, were excluded from co-occurrence clustering. TCRdb's version of the immuneACCESS table is confined to in-frame rearrangements and falls short of the full clone set. An unresolved V gene accounts for under half of the shortfall where checked; the remainder is of unknown origin. D and trimming come from the DNA, and the V and J calls and clone size come from that table. The sample includes over 150,000 clones, with around 76% observed a single time. About 1.6% of the sample rests with the top ten.

A word on this clone: Its antigen remains unidentified. One base away there is no much larger clone; base qualities are not given.

The rearrangement joined TRBV7-9 to TRBJ2-5; confidence is insufficient to name the D gene. Sequenced sample: PBMCs. This TCR came from a girl aged 10 to 17 in good health and CMV-seropositive. Read as DNA, the sequence is TGTGCCAGCAGCTCCTCCTTACAGCAAGAGACCCAGTACTTC. It is translated as CASSSSLQQETQYF.